Below, 30 T cell receptor beta chains from the same sample are listed, as sequenced in a study of cytomegalovirus exposure and HLA in healthy donors. The method was immunoSEQ multiplex PCR; TCRdb's version includes in-frame clones alone and lacks a portion of them. The data show about 360,000 clones, with roughly 85% seen just once and 0.83% held by the top ten. Sequences were obtained from PBMCs. The receptors were sampled from a woman aged 18-29 years in good health and CMV-seronegative.

The chain recombines TRBV7-8 with TRBJ1-5, with D perhaps matching TRBD1 (6 bases). There are 16 residues in the CDR3. Germline V gives CDR1 SGHVS, CDR2 FQNEAQ. Trimming shortened V by 1 base and J by 6 bases, and 16 bases separated the two germline ends. The CDR3 region is CASSLVGDIRGQPQHF. CDR3 in DNA: TGTGCCAGCAGCTTAGTAGGGGACATCAGGGGTCAGCCCCAGCATTTT. Filled out from reference TRBV7-8 and TRBJ1-5, the complete variable domain reads GAGVSQSPRYKVAKRGQDVALRCDPISGHVSLFWYQQALGQGPEFLTYFQNEAQLDKSGLPSDRFFAERPEGSVSTLKIQRTQQEDSAVYLCASSLVGDIRGQPQHFGDGTRLSIL.

The chain uses TRBV27 and TRBJ2-3; D remains unclear. The CDR3 runs 13 residues. V gave up 0 bases and J gave up 6 bases, with 7 bases separating them. Germline loops: CDR1 MNHEY, CDR2 SMNVEV (reference sequence). CDR3 DNA sequence: TGTGCCAGCAGTTTATCTAGTTGGGATACGCAGTATTTT. Amino acid sequence: CASSLSSWDTQYF.

V usage is TRBV13 and J usage is TRBJ2-5; 8 positions agree with TRBD2. The germline CDR1 and CDR2 sequences are PRHDT and FYEKMQ (reference sequence). The V segment lost 8 bases and the J segment 1 base; nucleotides outside the gene matches: 9. The CDR3 totals 15 residues. The CDR3 protein is CASRRAGGVQETQYF. CDR3 DNA sequence: TGTGCCAGCCGGAGGGCGGGAGGCGTCCAAGAGACCCAGTACTTC.

Only a few counts were recorded for this clone. The chain couples TRBV5-1 to TRBJ2-2, with 8 nucleotides matching TRBD2. With V trimmed by 7 bases and J by 3 bases, 5 bases remained unmatched. The V gene's germline CDR1 is SGHRS and CDR2 YFSETQ. This CDR3 has 14 amino acids. CDR3 region: CASESGLDTGELFF. The DNA for the CDR3 is TGCGCCAGCGAATCGGGACTAGACACCGGGGAGCTGTTTTTT.

The chain has TRBV6-6 and TRBJ2-4; TRBD2 might be the D (5 bases). Between the trimmed V and J ends, which lost 5 bases and 4 bases, there was a span of 15 bases. The germline gives CDR1 MNHNY, CDR2 SVGAGI (reference sequence). There are 15 residues in the CDR3. The DNA of the CDR3 is TGTGCCAGCAGTACAACACGGGAAGAGAAAAACATTCAGTACTTC. This encodes CASSTTREEKNIQYF.

The chain couples TRBV25-1 to TRBJ1-6, with 8 positions matching TRBD1. The germline gives CDR1 MGHDK, CDR2 SYGVNS. The CDR3 loop spans 15 amino acids. V dropped 3 bases and J dropped 7; count of bases not matched to a gene: 5. CDR3 nucleotide sequence: TGTGCCAGCAGTGACAGGGGGCGGTTGAATTCACCCCTCCACTTT. Its protein is CASSDRGRLNSPLHF.

The chain employs TRBV6-5 and TRBJ1-1, with TRBD1 identical over 7 bases. The CDR3 contains 12 residues. Germline V gene data show CDR1 as MNHEY and CDR2 as SVGAGI. Trimming removed 5 bases from V and 6 bases from J; junction bases left unmatched: 3. The chain's CDR3 is CASSHRGSEAFF. As DNA, the CDR3 is TGTGCCAGCAGTCACAGGGGTTCTGAAGCTTTCTTT.

The chain couples TRBV27 to TRBJ2-3, with 12 bases that match TRBD2. Germline-derived CDR1 and CDR2 are MNHEY and SMNVEV (reference sequence). J was trimmed by 3 bases and V by 6 bases; bases with no gene match: 4. The CDR3 has 15 amino acids. CDR3 sequence: CASSPGLAGTDTQYF. The CDR3 region has the DNA TGTGCCAGCAGCCCCGGACTAGCGGGAACAGATACGCAGTATTTT.

The gene calls are TRBV5-1 and TRBJ1-2, with TRBD1 matching 8 bases. The V gene end was trimmed by 4 bases and the J gene end by 3 bases; junction bases not matched to a gene: 11. Looked up from germline, CDR1 is SGHRS and CDR2 is YFSETQ. CDR3 length: 16 residues. In nucleotides, the CDR3 is TGCGCCAGCAGCAACCCCTCGCAGGGGGCATACTATGGCTACACCTTC. This gives the protein CASSNPSQGAYYGYTF.

The chain recombines TRBV5-1 with TRBJ2-1; 7 positions match TRBD1. This CDR3 is 13 amino acids long. Germline loops: CDR1 SGHRS, CDR2 YFSETQ. V lost 2 bases and J lost 7; bases outside the gene matches: 3. In DNA, the CDR3 is TGCGCCAGCAGCTTTAGGGGGCAAAATGAGCAGTTCTTC. It codes for CASSFRGQNEQFF.

This chain uses TRBV5-4 with TRBJ2-7; 8 bases map to TRBD2. Losses at the gene ends were 6 bases for V and 5 bases for J; bases not matched to a gene: 4. CDR3 length: 12 amino acids. Germline-derived CDR1 and CDR2 are SGHNT and YYREEE (reference sequence). The CDR3 protein is CASTRGGDEQYF. The CDR3 nucleotides are TGTGCCAGCACCCGGGGGGGGGACGAGCAGTACTTC.

Here the CDR3 DNA reads TGTGCCAGCAGTTTGACAGGAAGGGGCTACGAGCAGTACTTC. This gives the protein CASSLTGRGYEQYF. The V and J genes are TRBV25-1 and TRBJ2-7; possible D gene TRBD1, 6 bases. Germline-derived CDR1 and CDR2 are MGHDK and SYGVNS. Trimming shortened V by 5 bases and J by 3 bases, and 14 bases separated the two germline ends. The CDR3 has 14 amino acids.

The chain is built from TRBV5-1 and TRBJ2-3; TRBD1 agrees at 8 bases. Germline V gene lookup returns CDR1 SGHRS and CDR2 YFSETQ. CDR3 length: 15 amino acids. After removal of 6 bases from V and 5 bases from J, the junction contained 11 bases not matched to a gene. CDR3 nucleotides: TGCGCCAGCACCCTAACTCGGACAGGGCAAGATACGCAGTATTTT. It specifies CASTLTRTGQDTQYF.

The chain combines TRBV9 with TRBJ1-1; D is undetermined. CDR1 is SGDLS and CDR2 is YYNGEE in the germline V gene. The CDR3 has 14 amino acids. V was pared by 3 bases and J by 3 bases, with 12 bases between. The CDR3 loop is CASSAKEGYTEAFF. The CDR3, as DNA: TGTGCCAGCAGCGCGAAGGAGGGATACACTGAAGCTTTCTTT.

The V and J genes are TRBV28 and TRBJ1-5; TRBD1 agrees at 12 bases. Germline trimming cut 4 bases from V and 6 bases from J; bases unmatched to any gene: 7. Germline-derived CDR1 and CDR2 are MDHEN and SYDVKM. This CDR3 is 16 amino acids long. CDR3 sequence: CASSSSGTGGSQPQHF. The DNA for the CDR3 is TGTGCCAGCAGTTCCTCCGGGACAGGGGGCTCTCAGCCCCAGCATTTT. The full variable domain, in which reference TRBV28 and TRBJ1-5 provide the parts outside the CDR3, is DVKVTQSSRYLVKRTGEKVFLECVQDMDHENMFWYRQDPGLGLRLIYFSYDVKMKEKGDIPEGYSVSREKKERFSLILESASTNQTSMYLCASSSSGTGGSQPQHFGDGTRLSIL.

The chain links TRBV28 to TRBJ2-3; a weak D match, TRBD1 (6 bases). CDR3 size: 14 residues. Trimming removed 7 bases at V and 0 bases at J, with 11 bases between. Germline CDR1 is MDHEN and CDR2 is SYDVKM. CDR3: CASKRTASTDTQYF. The CDR3 bases are TGTGCCAGCAAAAGGACAGCTAGCACAGATACGCAGTATTTT.

J is TRBJ2-7 and V is TRBV10-3; TRBD1 matches 11 bases. With 10 bases clipped from V and 1 base from J, the junction kept 9 bases outside the gene matches. CDR3 length: 15 residues. Germline lookup yields CDR1 ENHRY and CDR2 SYGVKD. The DNA for the CDR3 is TGTGCCACCGGACAGGGGGCTATCCAATCCTACGAGCAGTACTTC. It yields the protein CATGQGAIQSYEQYF.

The V gene is TRBV6-5, the J gene TRBJ1-1; D uncertain. Germline lookup yields CDR1 MNHEY and CDR2 SVGAGI. The V gene lost 4 bases and the J gene lost 0 bases, with 6 bases spanning the gap. The CDR3 length is 13 residues. CDR3 coding DNA: TGTGCCAGCAGTTTTCGCGTGAACACTGAAGCTTTCTTT. As protein: CASSFRVNTEAFF.

The chain joins TRBV5-1 to TRBJ2-2; 10 nucleotides agree with TRBD2. This CDR3 region has 17 residues. CDR1 and CDR2 from the germline V gene are SGHRS and YFSETQ. The V segment lost 3 bases and the J segment 3 bases; nucleotides outside the gene matches: 8. DNA for the CDR3: TGCGCCAGCAGCTACTCTCAGCGGGGGGGCTACACCGGGGAGCTGTTTTTT. This translates into CASSYSQRGGYTGELFF. The entire variable domain, with the rest obtained from reference TRBV5-1 and TRBJ2-2, is as follows: KAGVTQTPRYLIKTRGQQVTLSCSPISGHRSVSWYQQTPGQGLQFLFEYFSETQRNKGNFPGRFSGRQFSNSRSEMNVSTLELGDSALYLCASSYSQRGGYTGELFFGEGSRLTVL.

The rearrangement uses TRBV6-4 and TRBJ1-2, with a tentative D call TRBD1 (6 bases). CDR1 and CDR2 (germline): MRHNA, SNTAGT. The CDR3 sequence is 13 residues long. Between the trimmed V and J ends, which lost 8 bases and 2 bases, there was a span of 12 bases. CDR3 protein: CASSPGGNYGYTF. In DNA, the CDR3 is TGTGCCAGCTCCCCTGGGGGCAACTATGGCTACACCTTC.

J is TRBJ1-2 and V is TRBV6-1; D perhaps matches TRBD1 (5 bases). The V gene's germline CDR1 is MNHNS and CDR2 SASEGT. The CDR3 has 13 amino acids. Trimming cost V 3 bases and J 2 bases, with 7 bases left between them. CDR3 nucleotides: TGTGCCAGCAGTGAGCAGGGAAACTATGGCTACACCTTC. Translating gives CASSEQGNYGYTF.

The chain joins TRBV6-5 to TRBJ2-7; D is ambiguous. Germline loops: CDR1 MNHEY, CDR2 SVGAGI. Trimming pared 11 bases from V and 3 bases from J, leaving 5 bases between. This CDR3 region has 9 residues. The CDR3 loop reads CAGRYEQYF. CDR3 nucleotides: TGTGCCGGGCGCTACGAGCAGTACTTC.

V and J are TRBV5-1 and TRBJ2-3, with D maybe TRBD2 (6 bases). The CDR3 spans 14 residues. The germline V and J ends were trimmed by 4 bases and 4 bases, with 13 bases remaining between them. In germline, CDR1 is SGHRS, CDR2 YFSETQ. CDR3 residues: CASSPAGSADTQYF. CDR3 bases: TGCGCCAGCAGCCCGGCGGGGAGTGCAGATACGCAGTATTTT.

This chain connects TRBV19 to TRBJ1-1; D is perhaps TRBD1 (6 bases). V was cut by 8 bases and J by 1 base, with 11 bases left in between. There are 13 residues in the CDR3. Germline CDR1 and CDR2: LNHDA and SQIVND (reference sequence). In DNA form, the CDR3 reads TGTGCCAGTCAGGACAGCAAGAACACTGAAGCTTTCTTT. It codes for CASQDSKNTEAFF. Based on the CDR3 plus reference TRBV19 and TRBJ1-1, the full variable domain is DGGITQSPKYLFRKEGQNVTLSCEQNLNHDAMYWYRQDPGQGLRLIYYSQIVNDFQKGDIAEGYSVSREKKESFPLTVTSAQKNPTAFYLCASQDSKNTEAFFGQGTRLTVV.

The chain is built from TRBV28 and TRBJ1-2; 9 bases agree with TRBD1. V shed 6 bases and J 8 bases; nucleotides not matched to a gene: 10. This CDR3 is 14 amino acids long. Germline values: CDR1 MDHEN, CDR2 SYDVKM. The CDR3 loop reads CASRRLQGAKGYTF. The CDR3 DNA sequence: TGTGCCAGCAGGCGGCTACAGGGGGCAAAGGGCTACACCTTC.

The rearrangement uses TRBV30 and TRBJ2-6, with a tentative D call TRBD1 (6 bases). The V gene's germline CDR1 is GTSNPN and CDR2 SVGIG (reference sequence). The CDR3 covers 14 residues. The V end lost 2 bases, the J end lost 4 bases, and 9 bases lay between the germline ends. CDR3 bases: TGTGCCTGGAGTTCAGGGGCCGGGGCCAACGTCCTGACTTTC. Residues: CAWSSGAGANVLTF.

The chain couples TRBV29-1 to TRBJ2-1; TRBD1 agrees at 10 bases. The V segment lost 4 bases and the J segment 7 bases; nucleotides outside the gene matches: 13. This CDR3 spans 16 amino acids. Germline V CDR1 and CDR2: SQVTM, ANQGSEA. CDR3 bases: TGCAGCGTTGTAATGCTCGGGACAGGGGCCCGGAATGAGCAGTTCTTC. Its protein product is CSVVMLGTGARNEQFF.

The chain is built from TRBV11-2 and TRBJ1-1; D remains ambiguous. Deletions cut 7 bases from V and 0 bases from J, with 9 bases between. The CDR3 length is 13 residues. Germline V lookup: CDR1 SGHAT, CDR2 FQNNGV. The CDR3 protein is CASTPNMNTEAFF. As DNA, the CDR3 is TGTGCCAGCACGCCTAATATGAACACTGAAGCTTTCTTT.

This clone was seen only once. The chain recombines TRBV6-1 with TRBJ1-1, with unresolved D. Deletions cut 5 bases from V and 5 bases from J, with 6 bases between. CDR3 length: 11 amino acids. The germline CDR1 and CDR2 sequences are MNHNS and SASEGT. The CDR3 region is CASSRGTEAFF. The DNA of the CDR3 is TGTGCCAGCAGTAGAGGGACTGAAGCTTTCTTT.

This chain connects TRBV27 to TRBJ2-5; 9 bases agree with TRBD2. Germline CDR1 MNHEY, CDR2 SMNVEV (reference sequence). The CDR3 sequence is 15 residues long. V was clipped by 3 bases and J by 1 base; unmatched bases: 3. In DNA, the CDR3 is TGTGCCAGCAGTTTTGCGGGAGGGCCCCAAGAGACCCAGTACTTC. It encodes CASSFAGGPQETQYF.